The source of this T cell receptor beta chain is a study of neurological immune-mediated disorders. The sample holds many counts of this clonotype. Synthesis of cDNA was performed by 5'RACE using 10-nucleotide random UMIs. Using its own MiXCR run on the 5' RACE reads, TCRdb lists one record per CDR3 protein. The sample has more than 50,000 distinct CDR3 sequences, 3.5% to 5% seen once. Per the germline V gene, CDR1 is SGDLS and CDR2 is YYNGEE. The CDR3 has 16 amino acids. J was trimmed by 5 bases and V by 1 base; bases with no gene match: 8. PBMCs numbering 2 million and stored at -80 C yielded the unsorted libraries.

The chain combines TRBV9 with TRBJ2-3; the match to TRBD2 covers 9 bases. The sequenced material came from PBMCs. The receptor comes from a man aged 30 to 45 with multiple sclerosis. The CDR3 protein is CASSVPAGGLQDTQYF. The CDR3 nucleotides read TGTGCCAGCAGCGTACCGGCGGGGGGGCTTCAAGATACGCAGTATTTT. The variable domain in full, with the rest retrieved from reference TRBV9 and TRBJ2-3, is DSGVTQTPKHLITATGQRVTLRCSPRSGDLSVYWYQQSLDQGLQFLIQYYNGEERAKGNILERFSAQQFPDLHSELNLSSLELGDSALYFCASSVPAGGLQDTQYFGPGTRLTVL.